This T cell receptor beta chain was profiled in a study of T cells after yellow fever vaccination. They built TCR cDNA with 5'RACE template switching, a step that put in a universal primer site and UMIs. MiXCR, run by TCRdb on the 5' RACE reads, gives a single entry per CDR3 protein. The sample contains about 150,000 distinct CDR3 sequences, approximately 6.2% of which appear only once. With respect to this clonotype: What it binds is not known.

General study findings and limits: Post-booster repertoires again held most primary-vaccination clones (around 95% CD4, 75% to 90% CD8).

The CDR3 covers 13 residues. Germline CDR1 reads SGHAT; CDR2 reads FQNNGV. Trimming removed 5 bases from V and 7 bases from J, with 14 bases in between. The sequence was collected from a man younger than 35 who received the YFV17D yellow fever vaccine. Sequenced material: CD4+ T cells sorted from PBMCs, taken on the day of the first yellow fever vaccination. The chain employs TRBV11-2 and TRBJ1-1, with TRBD1 as a possible D gene (5 bases). CDR3 region: CASSLSRELEAFF. DNA for the CDR3: TGTGCCAGCAGCCTCAGCAGGGAACTTGAAGCTTTCTTT.